The next 25 T cell receptor beta chains were all read from a single sample in a study of beta chain features in type 1 diabetes (dated by TCRdb to 2017 to 2018). Results the study describes overall, beyond this receptor: In all four CD4+ subsets, TCRB CDR3 length was moderately but significantly shorter in type 1 diabetes patients.

No antigen has been assigned to these receptors. Library preparation was by the immunoSEQ multiplex PCR assay. The High Capacity cDNA Reverse Transcription Kit was used to reverse transcribe all of the isolated RNA, meaning that expressed TCRB transcripts were what got sequenced. This immuneACCESS table, as held by TCRdb, lists in-frame sequences with V and J called but not all clones. Of the missing ones, under half trace to an unresolved V gene in checked studies; the others have no known cause. The table for this sample lists about 660,000 clones; roughly 13% of them were counted only once. Nearly 0.04% of the sample comes from the top ten. The sequencing input was naive CD4+ T cells from blood. Reading the label with the study, this specimen's cell subset or site is: true naive CD4+ T cells. The receptors were gathered from a man aged 18 to 30 with type 1 diabetes.

This clone was observed a handful of times. The V gene is TRBV7-9, the J gene TRBJ2-7; D is ambiguous. Trimming removed 5 bases from V and 4 bases from J, with 6 bases in between. Per germline, CDR1 SEHNR and CDR2 FQNEAQ (reference sequence). The CDR3 consists of 11 residues. The CDR3 nucleotides read TGTGCCAGCAGCCCATGGTACGAGCAGTACTTC. Amino acids: CASSPWYEQYF.

V gene TRBV18 combines with J gene TRBJ2-3; D remains unclear. Trimming cost V 3 bases and J 7 bases, with 17 bases left between them. Germline-derived CDR1 and CDR2 are KGHSH and LQKENI. The CDR3 is 15 amino acids. CDR3 loop: CASSPVLARLNTQYF. The DNA for the CDR3 is TGTGCCAGCTCACCCGTCCTGGCGCGACTCAATACGCAGTATTTT.

This chain links TRBV9 with TRBJ2-2; D remains ambiguous. This CDR3 contains 14 residues. V was trimmed by 3 bases and J by 2 bases, leaving 8 bases between them. Germline-derived CDR1 and CDR2 are SGDLS and YYNGEE. In DNA form, the CDR3 reads TGTGCCAGCAGCGATAGAAAAAACACCGGGGAGCTGTTTTTT. Translation: CASSDRKNTGELFF.

This clone was observed a handful of times. The genes are TRBV28 and TRBJ2-3; D uncertain. The V end was cut by 7 bases, the J end by 5 bases, with 7 bases between. This CDR3 is built from 11 residues. The V gene's germline CDR1 is MDHEN and CDR2 SYDVKM. The CDR3 DNA reads as TGTGCCAGCATCGGGCGAGATACGCAGTATTTT. It yields the protein CASIGRDTQYF. The full variable domain, completed using reference TRBV28 and TRBJ2-3, is DVKVTQSSRYLVKRTGEKVFLECVQDMDHENMFWYRQDPGLGLRLIYFSYDVKMKEKGDIPEGYSVSREKKERFSLILESASTNQTSMYLCASIGRDTQYFGPGTRLTVL.

The chain uses TRBV5-8 and TRBJ2-7; 14 bases align to TRBD2. This CDR3 comprises 15 residues. CDR1 is SGHTS, CDR2 YDEGEE, per germline. J gave up 2 bases and V 3 bases, and 1 base lay outside the gene matches. CDR3 in amino acids: CASSWGLAGAYEQYF. The CDR3 DNA follows: TGTGCCAGCAGCTGGGGACTAGCGGGAGCCTACGAGCAGTACTTC.

This clone has more than one count but fewer than ten. The rearrangement links TRBV30 to TRBJ2-7; D is perhaps TRBD2 (5 bases). CDR1 is GTSNPN and CDR2 is SVGIG in the germline V gene (reference sequence). V gave up 6 bases and J gave up 0 bases, with 12 bases separating them. This CDR3 contains 13 residues. CDR3 protein: CACGGRSSYEQYF. In DNA form, the CDR3 reads TGTGCCTGTGGAGGTAGAAGCTCCTACGAGCAGTACTTC. Full variable domain (remainder filled in from reference TRBV30 and TRBJ2-7): SQTIHQWPATLVQPVGSPLSLECTVEGTSNPNLYWYRQAAGRGLQLLFYSVGIGQISSEVPQNLSASRPQDRQFILSSKKLLLSDSGFYLCACGGRSSYEQYFGPGTRLTVT.

This clone was seen a few times. This chain connects TRBV30 to TRBJ1-1; D unclear. The ends were cut back, 2 bases at V and 7 bases at J, with 17 bases in the middle. This CDR3 region has 14 residues. Germline CDR1 is GTSNPN and CDR2 is SVGIG (reference sequence). CDR3 sequence: CAWSIKAIYSEAFF. The CDR3 bases are TGTGCCTGGAGTATTAAGGCGATCTATAGTGAAGCTTTCTTT. Full variable domain (remainder filled in from reference TRBV30 and TRBJ1-1): SQTIHQWPATLVQPVGSPLSLECTVEGTSNPNLYWYRQAAGRGLQLLFYSVGIGQISSEVPQNLSASRPQDRQFILSSKKLLLSDSGFYLCAWSIKAIYSEAFFGQGTRLTVV.

Regarding this clone: This may be a read error: a much more frequent sequence differs by one nucleotide. The rearrangement joins TRBV5-1 to TRBJ2-5; D remains unclear. Germline V gene data show CDR1 as SGHRS and CDR2 as YFSETQ. Trimming took 3 bases from V and 4 from J, leaving 4 bases between them. This CDR3 spans 11 amino acids. CDR3 sequence (DNA): TGCGCCAGCAGCTCCCCAGAGACCCAGTACTTC. It specifies CASSSPETQYF.

This clone was seen only a few times. The chain employs TRBV6-1 and TRBJ2-1; possible D gene TRBD2, 5 bases. In germline, CDR1 is MNHNS, CDR2 SASEGT. The CDR3 is 12 residues long. Trimming cost V 1 base and J 12 bases, with 10 bases left between them. The CDR3 loop is CASSEGPSRQFF. The CDR3 DNA is TGTGCCAGCAGTGAAGGTCCTAGCAGGCAGTTCTTC.

The chain combines TRBV6-5 with TRBJ2-7; D might be TRBD1 (6 bases). Germline V gene lookup returns CDR1 MNHEY and CDR2 SVGAGI. CDR3 length: 13 residues. Trimming stripped 5 bases from V and 4 bases from J, with 12 bases between. CDR3 region: CASSRTEAYEQYF. CDR3 coding DNA: TGTGCCAGCAGTCGGACAGAAGCATACGAGCAGTACTTC.

This clone was observed a handful of times. The chain recombines TRBV7-2 with TRBJ1-2; 9 nucleotides match TRBD1. The germline gives CDR1 SGHTA, CDR2 FQGNSA. There are 14 residues in the CDR3. Losses at the gene ends were 5 bases for V and 4 bases for J; bases not matched to a gene: 5. CDR3 DNA: TGTGCCAGCAGCCCTCGACAGGGGGGCTATGGCTACACCTTC. Its translation is CASSPRQGGYGYTF.

The chain is built from TRBV2 and TRBJ1-1; D gene unclear. The V and J ends lost 1 base and 5 bases respectively, with 17 bases between them. CDR1 is SNHLY, CDR2 FYNNEI, per germline. The CDR3 loop spans 16 amino acids. The CDR3 reads CASSEVGWSRRTEAFF. The DNA for the CDR3 is TGTGCCAGCAGTGAAGTCGGGTGGAGCAGAAGGACTGAAGCTTTCTTT.

This clone was seen only once. The J gene is TRBJ2-7, the V gene TRBV5-1; D uncertain. The CDR3 is 11 residues long. The germline V gene encodes CDR1 SGHRS and CDR2 YFSETQ. The germline V and J ends were trimmed by 4 bases and 3 bases, with 5 bases remaining between them. The CDR3 sequence: CASSLIYEQYF. CDR3 DNA: TGCGCCAGCAGCCTCATCTACGAGCAGTACTTC.

This clone was detected only a few times. The CDR3 reads CASSSQRTSGRNYEQYF. The CDR3 nucleotides read TGTGCCAGCAGCTCTCAGAGGACTAGCGGGAGAAACTACGAGCAGTACTTC. The rearrangement uses TRBV7-2 and TRBJ2-7; 13 nucleotides agree with TRBD2. V lost 4 bases, J lost 3 bases, and 9 bases stayed unmatched. The germline V gene has CDR1 SGHTA and CDR2 FQGNSA. This CDR3 has 17 amino acids.

This clone was detected once. The gene calls are TRBV10-1 and TRBJ1-1; possibly TRBD1 for D (5 bases). This CDR3 has 11 amino acids. Trimming removed 6 bases at V and 11 bases at J, with 13 bases between. The germline gives CDR1 WNHNN, CDR2 SYGVQD (reference sequence). CDR3 nucleotides: TGCGCCAGCAGCCAGGGAGTTCTCGCTTTCTTT. Its translation: CASSQGVLAFF.

The gene calls are TRBV7-2 and TRBJ2-3; D unresolved. CDR1 and CDR2 (germline): SGHTA, FQGNSA. The V end lost 3 bases, the J end lost 4 bases, and 8 bases lay between the germline ends. This CDR3 region has 13 residues. The CDR3 sequence: CASSFKISDTQYF. In DNA form, the CDR3 reads TGTGCCAGCAGCTTTAAAATCTCAGATACGCAGTATTTT.

This clone was found a few times. J is TRBJ2-2 and V is TRBV15; unclear D gene. V lost 0 bases, J lost 7 bases, and 6 bases lay in between. Germline assignment: CDR1 LNHNV and CDR2 YYDKDF (reference sequence). The CDR3 extends over 13 amino acids. CDR3 in amino acids: CATSRDLDGELFF. The CDR3 coding sequence is TGTGCCACCAGCAGAGATCTCGACGGGGAGCTGTTTTTT.

The table lists this clone with a few counts. In nucleotides, the CDR3 is TGTGCCAGCTCACCCCCCGGGGGAGTTCACACTGAAGCTTTCTTT. Its translation is CASSPPGGVHTEAFF. This chain connects TRBV18 to TRBJ1-1, with D possibly being TRBD1 (5 bases). The CDR3 extends over 15 amino acids. Germline V gene data show CDR1 as KGHSH and CDR2 as LQKENI. The V end was cut by 3 bases, the J end by 3 bases, with 14 bases between. The full variable domain, with the rest looked up from reference TRBV18 and TRBJ1-1, is NAGVMQNPRHLVRRRGQEARLRCSPMKGHSHVYWYRQLPEEGLKFMVYLQKENIIDESGMPKERFSAEFPKEGPSILRIQQVVRGDSAAYFCASSPPGGVHTEAFFGQGTRLTVV.

V is TRBV7-8 and J is TRBJ1-2, with no clear D. This CDR3 spans 16 amino acids. Trimming pared 2 bases from V and 7 bases from J, leaving 20 bases between. From germline, CDR1 is SGHVS and CDR2 FQNEAQ. CDR3 DNA: TGTGCCAGCAGCTTAAATAATAGGGTACTTTCTGCTGGCTACACCTTC. It codes for CASSLNNRVLSAGYTF.

This chain uses TRBV30 with TRBJ2-5; TRBD2 is a possible D gene (5 bases). Germline loops: CDR1 GTSNPN, CDR2 SVGIG (reference sequence). CDR3 size: 13 residues. The V end was cut by 4 bases, the J end by 7 bases, with 16 bases between. The CDR3 spells CAWKSPAGVTQYF. The CDR3 coding sequence is TGTGCCTGGAAAAGCCCGGCCGGGGTGACCCAGTACTTC.

This clone was detected a few times. The chain has TRBV7-2 and TRBJ1-3; maybe TRBD1 (5 bases). Germline CDR1 reads SGHTA; CDR2 reads FQGNSA. Trimming stripped 4 bases from V and 7 bases from J, with 14 bases between. The CDR3 loop spans 14 amino acids. CDR3 sequence (DNA): TGTGCCAGCAGCTCGGACATCAAGGCGAACACCATATATTTT. Its protein is CASSSDIKANTIYF.

This sequence joins TRBV15 and TRBJ2-1; 8 nucleotides line up with TRBD2. There are 16 residues in the CDR3. CDR1 is LNHNV and CDR2 is YYDKDF in the germline V gene (reference sequence). The junction had 12 bases not matched to a gene; V was cut back by 4 bases and J by 7 bases. Here the CDR3 DNA reads TGTGCCACCAGCAAACGGGAGGGCCTATCGGGGAATGAGCAGTTCTTC. This translates into CATSKREGLSGNEQFF.

In this sample, this clone turned up a few times. The chain combines TRBV7-8 with TRBJ2-3; TRBD2 agrees at 16 bases. Germline CDR1 and CDR2: SGHVS and FQNEAQ. J was trimmed by 4 bases and V by 2 bases; bases with no gene match: 3. The CDR3 totals 17 residues. The CDR3 sequence is CASSLLGLAGGADTQYF. The CDR3 DNA reads TGTGCCAGCAGCTTACTGGGACTAGCGGGGGGGGCAGATACGCAGTATTTT.

Only a few counts were recorded for this clone. The chain links TRBV30 to TRBJ1-5, with unresolved D. V gave up 2 bases and J gave up 6 bases, with 11 bases separating them. The length of the CDR3 is 13 residues. Germline V lookup: CDR1 GTSNPN, CDR2 SVGIG (reference sequence). The CDR3 nucleotides read TGTGCCTGGAGTTTGGGCAGTAGTCAGCCCCAGCATTTT. Translated, it gives CAWSLGSSQPQHF.

This sequence joins TRBV6-6 and TRBJ2-3; possible D gene TRBD2, 5 bases. The germline CDR1 and CDR2 sequences are MNHNY and SVGAGI (reference sequence). V was shortened by 5 bases and J by 2 bases, with 17 bases between the two germline ends. CDR3 size: 16 residues. CDR3 region: CASSPRGPSVTDTQYF. CDR3 DNA sequence: TGTGCCAGCAGTCCCCGCGGGCCCTCTGTCACAGATACGCAGTATTTT.